These 30 T cell receptor beta chains were sequenced from one sample in a study of control samples from healthy donors and cancer patients. Only in-frame clones appear in the TCRdb table, and some are missing; sequencing was by immunoSEQ multiplex PCR. The data contain about 80,000 clones, nearly 90% of them singletons. The source material was blood. These receptors were collected from a middle-aged man in good health.

The chain has TRBV18 and TRBJ2-7; D remains ambiguous. Germline V gives CDR1 KGHSH, CDR2 LQKENI. This CDR3 has 13 residues. The V and J ends lost 0 bases and 4 bases respectively, with 7 bases between them. The CDR3: CASSPPRLYEQYF. The CDR3 DNA reads as TGTGCCAGCTCACCACCCCGGTTATACGAGCAGTACTTC.

The V and J genes are TRBV3-1 (or the pseudogene TRBV3-2) and TRBJ2-6, with D unresolved. This CDR3 comprises 15 residues. Looked up from germline, CDR1 is LGHDT and CDR2 is YNNKEL (reference sequence). The V gene lost 5 bases and the J gene lost 4 bases, with 12 bases spanning the gap. The DNA of the CDR3 is TGTGCCAGCAGCTACGCCAGAGTAGGGGCCAACGTCCTGACTTTC. It yields the protein CASSYARVGANVLTF.

The V and J genes are TRBV5-4 and TRBJ2-5; 15 nucleotides match TRBD2. Germline loops: CDR1 SGHNT, CDR2 YYREEE (reference sequence). V lost 2 bases, J lost 2 bases, and 7 bases stayed unmatched. The CDR3 length is 18 residues. As DNA, the CDR3 is TGTGCCAGCAGCTTACCCTTAGGACTAGCGGGGGGGCAAGAGACCCAGTACTTC. It encodes CASSLPLGLAGGQETQYF.

The rearrangement links TRBV27 to TRBJ1-6; tentative D call: TRBD1 (5 bases). This CDR3 is 13 amino acids long. V was trimmed by 8 bases and J by 7 bases, leaving 12 bases between them. In germline, CDR1 is MNHEY, CDR2 SMNVEV (reference sequence). The CDR3 DNA sequence: TGTGCCAGCCGCTGGCAGGGAAATTCACCCCTCCACTTT. This encodes CASRWQGNSPLHF.

The chain employs TRBV7-2 and TRBJ1-6; D gene ambiguous. Germline CDR1 is SGHTA and CDR2 is FQGNSA. Trimming removed 5 bases from V and 5 bases from J, with 10 bases in between. The CDR3 has 14 residues. The CDR3 sequence is CASSDNSNNSPLHF. CDR3 coding DNA: TGTGCCAGCAGCGATAACAGCAATAATTCACCCCTCCACTTT.

V usage is TRBV28 and J usage is TRBJ2-7; perhaps TRBD1 as D (5 bases). CDR1 MDHEN and CDR2 SYDVKM come from the germline V gene. The CDR3 loop spans 13 amino acids. The V gene lost 2 bases and the J gene lost 3 bases, with 8 bases spanning the gap. CDR3 in amino acids: CASSLSRDYEQYF. CDR3 bases: TGTGCCAGCAGTTTAAGCAGGGACTACGAGCAGTACTTC.

V and J are TRBV20-1 and TRBJ2-7; D remains ambiguous. The germline gives CDR1 DFQATT, CDR2 SNEGSKA (reference sequence). The CDR3 loop spans 11 amino acids. Trimming removed 3 bases from V and 8 bases from J, with 11 bases in between. In nucleotides, the CDR3 is TGCAGTGCTAGTACCCATGCCAAGCAGTACTTC. It encodes CSASTHAKQYF.

The chain carries TRBV9 and TRBJ2-3; D is possibly TRBD2 (5 bases). The germline CDR1 and CDR2 sequences are SGDLS and YYNGEE. The V gene lost 0 bases and the J gene lost 3 bases, with 11 bases spanning the gap. The CDR3 sequence is 15 residues long. Here the CDR3 DNA reads TGTGCCAGCAGCGTAGAGCTAGCTCGGACAGATACGCAGTATTTT. This encodes CASSVELARTDTQYF. The full variable domain, its missing parts supplied by reference TRBV9 and TRBJ2-3, is DSGVTQTPKHLITATGQRVTLRCSPRSGDLSVYWYQQSLDQGLQFLIQYYNGEERAKGNILERFSAQQFPDLHSELNLSSLELGDSALYFCASSVELARTDTQYFGPGTRLTVL.

J is TRBJ2-1 and V is TRBV5-4; no clear D gene. Looked up from germline, CDR1 is SGHNT and CDR2 is YYREEE (reference sequence). The CDR3 contains 11 residues. V was shortened by 0 bases and J by 13 bases, with 8 bases between the two germline ends. Here the CDR3 DNA reads TGTGCCAGCAGCTTGGCGGGTTATCAGTTCTTC. Amino acids: CASSLAGYQFF.

The rearrangement uses TRBV4-2 and TRBJ1-3; the D is unclear. The V and J ends lost 5 bases and 1 base respectively, with 15 bases between them. Germline loops: CDR1 LGHNA, CDR2 YNFKEQ. This CDR3 is 16 amino acids long. This CDR3 reads CASSEIRGISGNTIYF. The DNA for the CDR3 is TGTGCCAGCAGCGAAATACGGGGAATATCTGGAAACACCATATATTTT.

The rearrangement joins TRBV7-3 to TRBJ1-6; D remains ambiguous. CDR3 length equals 15 residues. Germline values: CDR1 SGHTA, CDR2 FQGTGA. With 5 bases removed from V and 0 bases from J, the gap between germline ends came to 8 bases. This CDR3 reads CASSPTSSYNSPLHF. CDR3 DNA sequence: TGTGCCAGCAGCCCAACGAGCTCCTATAATTCACCCCTCCACTTT.

In its sample, this clone was seen a few times. The rearrangement uses TRBV3-1 (or the pseudogene TRBV3-2) and TRBJ1-2, with a weak D call TRBD1 (5 bases). V lost 4 bases to trimming and J lost 2 bases, with 11 bases between them. The CDR3 loop spans 14 amino acids. CDR1 is LGHDT, CDR2 YNNKEL, per germline (reference sequence). CDR3 in DNA: TGTGCCAGCAGCCGCATGGGACTGAACTATGGCTACACCTTC. Amino acid sequence: CASSRMGLNYGYTF.

The gene calls are TRBV4-1 and TRBJ2-1; 12 positions match TRBD1. The V segment lost 4 bases and the J segment 8 bases; nucleotides outside the gene matches: 6. Germline V gives CDR1 MGHRA, CDR2 YSYEKL. The CDR3 contains 15 residues. In DNA, the CDR3 is TGCGCCAGCAGCCCGGGGACAGGGGGCTTGGATGAGCAGTTCTTC. Protein: CASSPGTGGLDEQFF.

On this clone: The sample has other DNA sequences that encode this CDR3 too. V gene TRBV6-2 or TRBV6-3 combines with J gene TRBJ1-2; perhaps TRBD1 as D (5 bases). CDR1 is MNHEY, CDR2 SVGEGT, per germline. This CDR3 comprises 14 residues. V dropped 6 bases and J dropped 5 bases, with 16 bases sitting between them. The CDR3 region has the DNA TGTGCCAGCAGCGATTACACGGGGGATTATGGCTACACCTTC. It yields the protein CASSDYTGDYGYTF.

The rearrangement joins TRBV6-6 to TRBJ2-4; 10 bases fit TRBD1. CDR3 length: 14 amino acids. V lost 6 bases and J lost 6; bases outside the gene matches: 5. CDR1 is MNHNY, CDR2 SVGAGI, per germline (reference sequence). CDR3 DNA sequence: TGTGCCAGCAGATATGACAGGGGGCGAAACATTCAGTACTTC. It yields the protein CASRYDRGRNIQYF.

The CDR3 sequence is CATSLRRDQPQHF. In DNA form, the CDR3 reads TGTGCCACCTCCTTAAGAAGGGATCAGCCCCAGCATTTT. This sequence joins TRBV19 and TRBJ1-5, with D unresolved. The CDR3 is made up of 13 amino acids. Per the germline V gene, CDR1 is LNHDA and CDR2 is SQIVND (reference sequence). Trimming stripped 10 bases from V and 5 bases from J, with 15 bases between.

V gene TRBV11-3 combines with J gene TRBJ2-1, with 8 bases aligning to TRBD1. Trimming took 5 bases from V and 2 from J; bases not matched to a gene: 8. CDR1 is SGHNT and CDR2 is YENEEA in the germline V gene. The CDR3 extends over 16 amino acids. CDR3 DNA sequence: TGTGCCAGCAGCCGACTCGGACAGGGTGCCTACAATGAGCAGTTCTTC. Encoded protein: CASSRLGQGAYNEQFF.

The CDR3 DNA reads TGTGCCAGCAGCTTGGAGATTGACGCCAAAAACATTCAGTACTTC. It encodes CASSLEIDAKNIQYF. This sequence joins TRBV5-6 and TRBJ2-4; D is ambiguous. The V gene lost 0 bases and the J gene lost 1 base, with 8 bases spanning the gap. CDR1 and CDR2 from the germline V gene are SGHDT and YYEEEE. The CDR3 loop spans 15 amino acids.

The chain couples TRBV6-2 or TRBV6-3 to TRBJ2-1; 8 nucleotides agree with TRBD1. The CDR3 length is 15 residues. Per germline, CDR1 MNHEY and CDR2 SVGEGT. The J segment lost 7 bases and the V segment lost 4 bases, leaving 9 bases of the junction unmatched. The CDR3, as DNA: TGTGCCAGCAGTTCTGACAGGGGCGTCCGGAATGAGCAGTTCTTC. Translating gives CASSSDRGVRNEQFF.

The CDR3 DNA reads as TGTGCCACTTCGTGGGGGGGGAATCAGCCCCAGCATTTT. Encoded protein: CATSWGGNQPQHF. The chain combines TRBV2 with TRBJ1-5; a possible D gene is TRBD1 (5 bases). V lost 10 bases to trimming and J lost 4 bases, with 14 bases between them. The germline V gene encodes CDR1 SNHLY and CDR2 FYNNEI. The CDR3 loop spans 13 amino acids.

This chain uses TRBV7-2 with TRBJ1-5, with TRBD1 matching over 10 bases. The ends lost 5 bases at V and 7 bases at J; junction bases unmatched: 8. The CDR3 consists of 15 residues. Germline V gene data show CDR1 as SGHTA and CDR2 as FQGNSA. The DNA of the CDR3 is TGTGCCAGCAGCCCAGGTGGGACAGGGGCCCAGCCCCAGCATTTT. Translated: CASSPGGTGAQPQHF.

The rearrangement links TRBV7-8 to TRBJ2-2; TRBD2 matches at 7 bases. The length of the CDR3 is 14 residues. The junction had 5 bases not matched to a gene; V was cut back by 4 bases and J by 6 bases. Germline CDR1 reads SGHVS; CDR2 reads FQNEAQ. The CDR3 region is CASSCGGRAGELFF. In DNA, the CDR3 is TGTGCCAGCAGCTGCGGGGGTAGGGCCGGGGAGCTGTTTTTT.

The V call is TRBV18, the J call TRBJ2-7, with 8 positions matching TRBD1. J lost 6 bases, V lost 3 bases, and 4 bases had no gene match. The CDR3 totals 13 residues. The germline gives CDR1 KGHSH, CDR2 LQKENI. The CDR3 protein is CASSPGQGSEQYF. Here the CDR3 DNA reads TGTGCCAGCTCACCCGGACAGGGAAGCGAGCAGTACTTC. The entire variable domain, with the rest obtained from reference TRBV18 and TRBJ2-7, is as follows: NAGVMQNPRHLVRRRGQEARLRCSPMKGHSHVYWYRQLPEEGLKFMVYLQKENIIDESGMPKERFSAEFPKEGPSILRIQQVVRGDSAAYFCASSPGQGSEQYFGPGTRLTVT.

J is TRBJ2-3 and V is TRBV11-2; D is possibly TRBD1 (6 bases). V dropped 2 bases and J dropped 2 bases, with 14 bases sitting between them. Germline CDR1 is SGHAT and CDR2 is FQNNGV. The CDR3 runs to 16 residues. The CDR3 DNA reads as TGTGCCAGCAGCTTACCGATTTCAGGGGTCACAGATACGCAGTATTTT. Its translation: CASSLPISGVTDTQYF.

The rearrangement uses TRBV6-5 and TRBJ1-1; a weak D match, TRBD1 (6 bases). The CDR3 contains 13 residues. Between the trimmed V and J ends, which lost 6 bases and 0 bases, there was a span of 8 bases. From germline, CDR1 is MNHEY and CDR2 SVGAGI. This chain's CDR3 is CASSPGVNTEAFF. As DNA, the CDR3 is TGTGCCAGCAGCCCAGGGGTGAACACTGAAGCTTTCTTT.

The rearrangement joins TRBV11-2 to TRBJ2-1; D is perhaps TRBD2 (6 bases). CDR3 size: 18 residues. The V and J ends lost 3 bases and 2 bases respectively, with 20 bases between them. Germline CDR1 is SGHAT and CDR2 is FQNNGV. The CDR3 region has the DNA TGTGCCAGCAGCTTTATTAGACAATTGGAGGGGACCTACAATGAGCAGTTCTTC. It codes for CASSFIRQLEGTYNEQFF. The variable domain in full, completed from reference TRBV11-2 and TRBJ2-1, reads EAGVAQSPRYKIIEKRQSVAFWCNPISGHATLYWYQQILGQGPKLLIQFQNNGVVDDSQLPKDRFSAERLKGVDSTLKIQPAKLEDSAVYLCASSFIRQLEGTYNEQFFGPGTRLTVL.

The chain carries TRBV19 and TRBJ1-5; weak D call: TRBD1 (6 bases). Trimming pared 7 bases from V and 1 base from J, leaving 11 bases between. CDR1 LNHDA and CDR2 SQIVND come from the germline V gene (reference sequence). The CDR3 sequence is 14 residues long. The CDR3 here is CASNLGQSNQPQHF. Written as DNA, the CDR3 is TGTGCCAGTAACCTAGGACAGAGCAATCAGCCCCAGCATTTT.

V gene TRBV6-5 combines with J gene TRBJ1-6, with D possibly matching TRBD1 (5 bases). CDR1 and CDR2 (germline): MNHEY, SVGAGI. V was pared by 5 bases and J by 2 bases, with 10 bases between. The CDR3 contains 15 residues. CDR3 protein: CASSILTAYNSPLHF. The CDR3 nucleotides are TGTGCCAGCAGTATCCTGACAGCCTATAATTCACCCCTCCACTTT.

The genes are TRBV11-3 and TRBJ1-1; 7 bases agree with TRBD1. The V segment lost 5 bases and the J segment 7 bases; nucleotides outside the gene matches: 4. The CDR3 contains 12 residues. Germline CDR1 is SGHNT and CDR2 is YENEEA. CDR3 protein: CASSTRQGEAFF. DNA of the CDR3: TGTGCCAGCAGCACCCGACAGGGTGAAGCTTTCTTT.

The chain employs TRBV11-3 and TRBJ2-2; the D gene is possibly TRBD1 (7 bases). CDR3 length equals 14 residues. V was trimmed by 2 bases and J by 9 bases, leaving 13 bases between them. From germline, CDR1 is SGHNT and CDR2 YENEEA. The CDR3 nucleotides are TGTGCCAGCAGCTTAACCGGAGGGGGCCGGGAGCTGTTTTTT. It is translated as CASSLTGGGRELFF. Combining the CDR3 with reference TRBV11-3 and TRBJ2-2 gives the whole variable domain EAGVVQSPRYKIIEKKQPVAFWCNPISGHNTLYWYLQNLGQGPELLIRYENEEAVDDSQLPKDRFSAERLKGVDSTLKIQPAELGDSAVYLCASSLTGGGRELFFGEGSRLTVL.